The 20 T cell receptor beta chains below come from one sample, sequenced in a study of early T cells in non-severe SARS-CoV-2 infection. TCRdb analysed the 5' RACE reads with MiXCR anew, one entry per CDR3 protein. The profile shows some 80,000 distinct CDR3 sequences, roughly 12% of them singletons. The source material was whole blood, sampled at baseline. The receptors derive from an adult who was a healthcare worker with PCR-confirmed SARS-CoV-2 infection or an uninfected control (not recorded which). The donor label of this sample is uncertain.

The sample holds a few counts of this clonotype. V and J are TRBV10-3 and TRBJ1-2, with 8 bases identical to TRBD1. The length of the CDR3 is 17 residues. V trimming: 4 bases; J trimming: 5 bases; junction bases outside the gene matches: 15. The germline V gene encodes CDR1 ENHRY and CDR2 SYGVKD. The CDR3 nucleotides read TGTGCCATCAGTGGGTGGACAGGGTTAGGATATGGATATGGCTACACCTTC. Encoded protein: CAISGWTGLGYGYGYTF.

The J gene is TRBJ2-7, the V gene TRBV20-1, with D possibly TRBD1 on 5 matching bases. This CDR3 comprises 12 residues. Looked up from germline, CDR1 is DFQATT and CDR2 is SNEGSKA (reference sequence). The V end lost 3 bases, the J end lost 3 bases, and 9 bases lay between the germline ends. CDR3 in amino acids: CSASSQGYEQYF. Written as DNA, the CDR3 is TGCAGTGCTAGTAGTCAGGGCTACGAGCAGTACTTC.

The rearrangement joins TRBV7-9 to TRBJ2-7; D gene uncertain. V was shortened by 4 bases and J by 0 bases, with 16 bases between the two germline ends. Per the germline V gene, CDR1 is SEHNR and CDR2 is FQNEAQ (reference sequence). The CDR3 runs to 16 residues. The CDR3 protein is CASSSPKTPISYEQYF. The CDR3 nucleotides are TGTGCCAGCAGCTCGCCTAAGACACCCATCTCCTACGAGCAGTACTTC.

This rearrangement joins TRBV29-1 to TRBJ1-1; a possible D gene is TRBD1 (5 bases). The CDR3 length is 14 residues. CDR1 is SQVTM, CDR2 ANQGSEA, per germline. Trimming stripped 1 base from V and 5 bases from J, with 14 bases between. CDR3 in DNA: TGCAGCGTTGAAGGGGTGCAGGGACGAACTGAAGCTTTCTTT. The encoded protein is CSVEGVQGRTEAFF.

The J gene is TRBJ1-1, the V gene TRBV11-3, with 10 positions matching TRBD1. Germline V lookup: CDR1 SGHNT, CDR2 YENEEA. V trimming: 5 bases; J trimming: 3 bases; junction bases outside the gene matches: 3. The CDR3 spans 14 residues. The CDR3 coding sequence is TGTGCCAGCAGCGGACAGGGGGTGCACACTGAAGCTTTCTTT. Its protein is CASSGQGVHTEAFF.

V usage is TRBV20-1 and J usage is TRBJ1-2; unclear D gene. Germline CDR1 and CDR2: DFQATT and SNEGSKA (reference sequence). Trimming removed 2 bases at V and 0 bases at J, with 13 bases between. The CDR3 runs to 15 residues. The CDR3: CSARMGGITNYGYTF. The CDR3 DNA is TGCAGTGCTAGAATGGGAGGCATCACTAACTATGGCTACACCTTC.

This clonotype was detected only a few times. The V call is TRBV10-1, the J call TRBJ2-6; no clear D gene. Germline values: CDR1 WNHNN, CDR2 SYGVQD (reference sequence). The V and J ends lost 5 bases and 2 bases respectively, with 16 bases between them. The CDR3 contains 17 residues. In DNA, the CDR3 is TGCGCCAGCAGTCCGGGCCCCCAATTTGCTGGGGCCAACGTCCTGACTTTC. Protein sequence: CASSPGPQFAGANVLTF.

This clonotype was observed at least ten times. The CDR3 DNA is TGTGCCTGGGACGCGGCAGCGGGGCAACCACGGGAGCAGTTCTTC. Translation gives CAWDAAAGQPREQFF. The V gene is TRBV30, the J gene TRBJ2-1, with 7 nucleotides matching TRBD2. This CDR3 contains 15 residues. After removal of 5 bases from V and 10 bases from J, the junction contained 17 bases not matched to a gene. The germline gives CDR1 GTSNPN, CDR2 SVGIG (reference sequence).

This clonotype was counted between two and nine times. The chain joins TRBV11-2 to TRBJ1-6; D unresolved. Germline CDR1 is SGHAT and CDR2 is FQNNGV. The CDR3 sequence is 12 residues long. Trimming left V 4 bases short and J 5 bases short, with 3 bases between. CDR3 region: CASSSNNSPLHF. CDR3 nucleotides: TGTGCCAGCAGCTCGAATAATTCACCCCTCCACTTT.

This clonotype has ten or more counts. CDR3 in amino acids: CASSSGTFRGRYNEQFF. Written as DNA, the CDR3 is TGTGCCAGCAGCTCAGGGACCTTCCGGGGGAGGTACAATGAGCAGTTCTTC. The chain couples TRBV7-2 to TRBJ2-1; tentative D call: TRBD2 (6 bases). Per germline, CDR1 SGHTA and CDR2 FQGNSA. This CDR3 is 17 amino acids long. Trimming left V 4 bases short and J 4 bases short, with 20 bases between. The full variable domain, in which reference TRBV7-2 and TRBJ2-1 provide the parts outside the CDR3, is GAGVSQSPSNKVTEKGKDVELRCDPISGHTALYWYRQSLGQGLEFLIYFQGNSAPDKSGLPSDRFSAERTGGSVSTLTIQRTQQEDSAVYLCASSSGTFRGRYNEQFFGPGTRLTVL.

This clonotype was picked up many times. The chain carries TRBV20-1 and TRBJ2-3, with 10 bases aligning to TRBD1. The CDR3 is 14 residues long. V was clipped by 6 bases and J by 4 bases; unmatched bases: 7. Germline CDR1 and CDR2: DFQATT and SNEGSKA (reference sequence). In nucleotides, the CDR3 is TGCAGTGCCAATGGACAGGGGGTTTCAGATACGCAGTATTTT. It is translated as CSANGQGVSDTQYF.

This clonotype showed up just once. One junction end disagrees with the germline gene, perhaps due to a read error. The chain is built from TRBV12-3 or TRBV12-4 and TRBJ2-5, with TRBD1 matching over 8 bases. There are 12 residues in the CDR3. CDR3 sequence reads: CASSLDGQGTNF. The CDR3 coding sequence is TGTGCCAGCAGTTTAGATGGACAGGGCACGAACTTC.

In its sample, this clonotype was seen a few times. This chain uses TRBV25-1 with TRBJ2-5, with 8 bases aligning to TRBD2. Germline CDR1 is MGHDK and CDR2 is SYGVNS. CDR3 size: 14 residues. V gave up 1 base and J gave up 8 bases; unmatched junction bases: 6. The CDR3 sequence: CASSESGSGTTQYF. In nucleotides, the CDR3 is TGTGCCAGCAGTGAATCGGGTAGCGGGACTACCCAGTACTTC.

There are a few counts of this clonotype. The genes are TRBV29-1 and TRBJ2-3; a weak D match, TRBD1 (5 bases). Germline CDR1 is SQVTM and CDR2 is ANQGSEA. The CDR3 is 12 residues long. V lost 6 bases and J 2 bases, leaving 9 bases between the germline ends. CDR3 DNA: TGCAGCGTGTACAGGCCCACAGATACGCAGTATTTT. This gives the protein CSVYRPTDTQYF.

This clonotype was seen many times. The chain carries TRBV7-9 and TRBJ2-3; 9 nucleotides align to TRBD1. The CDR3 contains 17 residues. The germline V gene encodes CDR1 SEHNR and CDR2 FQNEAQ (reference sequence). The trim removed 3 bases at V and 3 bases at J, leaving 10 bases unmatched. In nucleotides, the CDR3 is TGTGCCAGCAGCTTTCCGGGACAGGGAATGAATACAGATACGCAGTATTTT. Protein: CASSFPGQGMNTDTQYF.

This clonotype occurred a few times. V and J are TRBV3-1 and TRBJ1-1, with TRBD1 identical over 11 bases. Germline V lookup: CDR1 LGHDT, CDR2 YNNKEL (reference sequence). The CDR3 has 21 amino acids. With 0 bases clipped from V and 2 bases from J, the junction kept 17 bases outside the gene matches. Here the CDR3 DNA reads TGTGCCAGCAGCCAAGAAGTAGTGAGGACAGGGGGCGACATTCGTAACACTGAAGCTTTCTTT. As protein: CASSQEVVRTGGDIRNTEAFF.

The V call is TRBV5-4, the J call TRBJ1-1, with 8 nucleotides matching TRBD1. Germline V lookup: CDR1 SGHNT, CDR2 YYREEE (reference sequence). Unmatched junction bases numbered 8, after V lost 3 bases and J lost 4 bases. This CDR3 contains 15 residues. In DNA, the CDR3 is TGTGCCAGCAGCTCCGCAGGGGGCGCGGTCACTGAAGCTTTCTTT. Amino acids: CASSSAGGAVTEAFF.

This clonotype was seen at least ten times. The J gene is TRBJ1-2, the V gene TRBV6-6; 9 bases are a match to TRBD1. The germline V gene encodes CDR1 MNHNY and CDR2 SVGAGI (reference sequence). The CDR3 is 17 residues long. V gave up 2 bases and J gave up 7 bases; unmatched junction bases: 14. CDR3: CASSYTDRGTGLSGYTF. CDR3 bases: TGTGCCAGCAGTTACACCGACAGGGGGACAGGGTTGTCTGGCTACACCTTC.

This clonotype occurred a few times. The chain recombines TRBV5-4 with TRBJ1-6; D is uncertain. Per the germline V gene, CDR1 is SGHNT and CDR2 is YYREEE (reference sequence). V lost 3 bases to trimming and J lost 7 bases, with 11 bases between them. The CDR3 length is 14 residues. The CDR3 protein is CASSSGSRNSPLHF. CDR3 nucleotide sequence: TGTGCCAGCAGCTCCGGGTCCAGGAATTCACCCCTCCACTTT.

This clonotype was detected a few times. V gene TRBV7-2 combines with J gene TRBJ2-7, with 7 bases fitting TRBD1. CDR3 length: 15 amino acids. The germline V gene has CDR1 SGHTA and CDR2 FQGNSA. V lost 4 bases to trimming and J lost 9 bases; unmatched junction nucleotides: 15. CDR3 amino acids: CASSSPGQSPWRQYF. In nucleotides, the CDR3 is TGTGCCAGCAGCTCCCCGGGACAGTCGCCGTGGCGGCAGTACTTC.